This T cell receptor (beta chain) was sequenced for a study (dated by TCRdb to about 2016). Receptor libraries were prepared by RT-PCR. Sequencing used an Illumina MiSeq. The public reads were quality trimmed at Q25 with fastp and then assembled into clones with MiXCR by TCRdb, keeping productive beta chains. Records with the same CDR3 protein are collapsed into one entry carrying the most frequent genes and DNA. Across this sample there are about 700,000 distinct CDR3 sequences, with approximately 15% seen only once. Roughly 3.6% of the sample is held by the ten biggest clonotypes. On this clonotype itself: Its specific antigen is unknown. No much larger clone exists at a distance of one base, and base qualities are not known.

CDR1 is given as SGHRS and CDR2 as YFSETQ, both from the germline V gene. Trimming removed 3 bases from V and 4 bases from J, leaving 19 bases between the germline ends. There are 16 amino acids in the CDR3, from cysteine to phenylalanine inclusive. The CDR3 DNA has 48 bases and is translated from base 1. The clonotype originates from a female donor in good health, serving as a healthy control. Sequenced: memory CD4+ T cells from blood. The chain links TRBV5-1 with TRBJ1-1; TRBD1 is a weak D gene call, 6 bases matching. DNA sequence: TGCGCCAGCAGCTCGGGGGGCGACTCTCGGGCCACTGAAGCTTTCTTT. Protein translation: CASSSGGDSRATEAFF.